The clone carrying this T cell receptor (beta chain) was picked up one time. These data come from a study of control samples from healthy donors and cancer patients. TCRdb keeps only in-frame clones here, not all; method: immunoSEQ multiplex PCR. This sample has over 150,000 clones; about 94% occur once, and the top ten carry approximately 15%. Germline CDR1 SGHTS, CDR2 YDEGEE. The CDR3 has 10 residues. The V end lost 7 bases, the J end lost 14 bases, and 10 bases lay between the germline ends. The sequenced sample consisted of PBMCs. This rearrangement joins TRBV5-8 to TRBJ1-6; D may be TRBD1 (6 bases). The TCR comes from a man in his sixties with colorectal cancer. The CDR3, as DNA: TGTGCCAGCTTCAGGGACACCCTCCACTTT. It translates to CASFRDTLHF.